The following is a T cell receptor beta chain sequence with its context. As yet, its antigen is unknown. The data belong to a study of cytomegalovirus exposure and HLA in healthy donors. The PCR was carried out with 60 Vbeta primers and 13 Jbeta primers. The assay was immunoSEQ multiplex PCR, and TCRdb's table has in-frame clones only and misses some. The sample holds about 180,000 clones, 85% seen once. The CDR3 loop spans 17 amino acids. Germline V gene sequence: CDR1 SGHRS, CDR2 YFSETQ. V was trimmed by 0 bases and J by 0 bases, leaving 15 bases between them. Points from the study as a whole: CMV serostatus was the sole immune exposure information available. Reports state that TCR beta sequences accurately predicted most subjects' HLA-A and HLA-B alleles.

Specimen: PBMCs. This chain connects TRBV5-1 to TRBJ1-1; D gene unclear. The sequence derives from a boy under 10 years old in good health and CMV-seronegative. In nucleotides, the CDR3 is TGCGCCAGCAGCTTGGTGGCACCTGGAGCGATGAACACTGAAGCTTTCTTT. This sequence encodes CASSLVAPGAMNTEAFF.